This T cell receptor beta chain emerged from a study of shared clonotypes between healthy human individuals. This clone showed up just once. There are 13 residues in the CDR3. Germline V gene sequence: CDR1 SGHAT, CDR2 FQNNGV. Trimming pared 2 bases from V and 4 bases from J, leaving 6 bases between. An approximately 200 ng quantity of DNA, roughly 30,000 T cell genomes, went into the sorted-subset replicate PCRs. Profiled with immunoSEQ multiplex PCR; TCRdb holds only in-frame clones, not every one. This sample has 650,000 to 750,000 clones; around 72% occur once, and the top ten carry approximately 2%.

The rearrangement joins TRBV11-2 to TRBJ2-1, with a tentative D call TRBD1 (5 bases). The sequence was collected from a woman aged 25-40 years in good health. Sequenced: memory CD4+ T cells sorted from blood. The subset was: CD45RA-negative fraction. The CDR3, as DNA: TGTGCCAGCAGCTTACAGGGTTACAATGAGCAGTTCTTC. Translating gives CASSLQGYNEQFF.